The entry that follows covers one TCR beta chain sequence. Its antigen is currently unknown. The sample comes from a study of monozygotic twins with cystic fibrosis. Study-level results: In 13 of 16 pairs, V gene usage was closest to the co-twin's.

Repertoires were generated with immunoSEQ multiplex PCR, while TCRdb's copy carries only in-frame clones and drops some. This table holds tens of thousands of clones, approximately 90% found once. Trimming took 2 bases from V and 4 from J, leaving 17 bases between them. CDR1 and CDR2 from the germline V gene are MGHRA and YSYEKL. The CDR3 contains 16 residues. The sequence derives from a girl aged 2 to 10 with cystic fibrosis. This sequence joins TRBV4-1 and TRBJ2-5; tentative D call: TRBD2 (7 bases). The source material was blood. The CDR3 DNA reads TGCGCCAGCAGCCAACTCCTAGGGGGGGACGGAGAGACCCAGTACTTC. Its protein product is CASSQLLGGDGETQYF.